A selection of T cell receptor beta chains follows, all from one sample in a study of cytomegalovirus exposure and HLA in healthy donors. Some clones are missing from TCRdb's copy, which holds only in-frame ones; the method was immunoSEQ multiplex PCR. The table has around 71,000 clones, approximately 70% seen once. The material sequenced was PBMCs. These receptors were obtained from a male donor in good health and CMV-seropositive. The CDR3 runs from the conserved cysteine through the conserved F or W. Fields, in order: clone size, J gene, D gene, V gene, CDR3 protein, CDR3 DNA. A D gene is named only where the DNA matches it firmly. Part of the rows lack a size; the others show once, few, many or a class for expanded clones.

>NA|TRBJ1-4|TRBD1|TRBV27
CASSLSVGQGGEKLFF
TGTGCCAGCAGTCTTTCCGTGGGACAGGGGGGTGAAAAACTGTTTTTT
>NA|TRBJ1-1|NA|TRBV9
CASSSTPNTEAFF
TGTGCCAGCAGCTCAACACCGAACACTGAAGCTTTCTTT
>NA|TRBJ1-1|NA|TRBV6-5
CASSYGTMNTEAFF
TGTGCCAGCAGTTACGGGACAATGAACACTGAAGCTTTCTTT
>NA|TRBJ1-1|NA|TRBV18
CASSPGLGTGEAFF
TGTGCCAGCTCTCCCGGACTTGGCACGGGTGAAGCTTTCTTT
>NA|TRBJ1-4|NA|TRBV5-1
CASSLGGGKNEKLFF
TGCGCCAGCAGCTTGGGGGGGGGTAAGAATGAAAAACTGTTTTTT
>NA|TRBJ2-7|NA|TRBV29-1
CSVGQGSYEQYF
TGCAGCGTTGGGCAGGGGTCCTACGAGCAGTACTTC
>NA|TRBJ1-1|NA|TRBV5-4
CASSLDRTTEAFF
TGTGCCAGCAGCTTGGACAGGACCACTGAAGCTTTCTTT
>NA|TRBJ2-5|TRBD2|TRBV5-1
CASSPRAGEETQYF
TGCGCCAGCAGCCCCAGGGCGGGAGAAGAGACCCAGTACTTC
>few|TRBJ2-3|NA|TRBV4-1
CASSLPAGDTQYF
TGCGCCAGCAGCCTCCCAGCCGGGGATACGCAGTATTTT
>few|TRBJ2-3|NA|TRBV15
CATAGWYTDTQYF
TGTGCCACCGCGGGATGGTACACAGATACGCAGTATTTT
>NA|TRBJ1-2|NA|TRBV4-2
CASSQSRGADYGYTF
TGTGCCAGCAGCCAGTCGCGGGGGGCGGACTATGGCTACACCTTC
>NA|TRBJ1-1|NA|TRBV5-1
CASSRGSSIMNTEAFF
TGCGCCAGCAGCCGGGGGTCTTCCATCATGAACACTGAAGCTTTCTTT
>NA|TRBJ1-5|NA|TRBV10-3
CAISFEVNQPQHF
TGTGCCATCAGTTTCGAGGTCAATCAGCCCCAGCATTTT
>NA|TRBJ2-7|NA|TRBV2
CASSEAVPGVNF
TGTGCCAGCAGTGAAGCGGTACCCGGGGTTAACTTC
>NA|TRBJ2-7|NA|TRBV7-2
CASSLSPGGPEQYF
TGTGCCAGCAGCTTAAGCCCGGGGGGCCCCGAGCAGTACTTC
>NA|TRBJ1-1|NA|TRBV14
CASSQDLGRPGGTEAFF
TGTGCCAGCAGCCAAGATTTGGGGAGGCCAGGTGGCACTGAAGCTTTCTTT
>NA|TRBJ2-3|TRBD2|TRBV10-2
CASSVGGLAGGPVDTQYF
TGCGCCAGCAGTGTCGGGGGACTAGCGGGAGGGCCGGTAGATACGCAGTATTTT
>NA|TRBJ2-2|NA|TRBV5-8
CASSRQTTGPGELFF
TGTGCCAGCAGCCGCCAGACGACAGGCCCCGGGGAGCTGTTTTTT
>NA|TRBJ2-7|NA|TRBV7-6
CASSPGGTGNEQYF
TGTGCCAGCAGCCCCGGGGGTACCGGGAACGAGCAGTACTTC
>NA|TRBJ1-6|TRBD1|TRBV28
CASSLLDRVVTLHF
TGTGCCAGCAGTCTCCTGGACAGGGTGGTAACCCTCCACTTT
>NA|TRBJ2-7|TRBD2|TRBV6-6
CASNKEGLAGNEQYF
TGTGCCAGCAACAAAGAGGGACTAGCGGGGAACGAGCAGTACTTC
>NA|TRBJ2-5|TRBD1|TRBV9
CASSVKGGAQTQYF
TGTGCCAGCAGCGTAAAAGGGGGCGCGCAGACCCAGTACTTC
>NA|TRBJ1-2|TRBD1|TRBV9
CASRGTGVGYGYTF
TGTGCCAGCAGGGGAACAGGGGTAGGCTATGGCTACACCTTC
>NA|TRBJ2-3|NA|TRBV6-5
CASSYSSLALTDTQYF
TGTGCCAGCAGTTACTCGTCGCTAGCCCTTACAGATACGCAGTATTTT
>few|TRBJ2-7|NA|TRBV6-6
CASSRGHGYEQYF
TGTGCCAGCAGCCGCGGTCATGGCTACGAGCAGTACTTC
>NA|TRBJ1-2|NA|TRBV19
CASSILAGANYGYTF
TGTGCCAGTAGTATACTGGCAGGCGCTAACTATGGCTACACCTTC
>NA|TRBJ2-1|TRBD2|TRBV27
CASSLWAPSGLTLQDEQFF
TGTGCCAGCAGTTTATGGGCGCCTAGCGGACTTACTCTACAAGATGAGCAGTTCTTC
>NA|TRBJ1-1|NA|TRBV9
CASSHMDSTEAFF
TGTGCCAGCAGCCATATGGACAGCACTGAAGCTTTCTTT
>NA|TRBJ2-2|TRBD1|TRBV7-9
CASSPTGGRTGELFF
TGTGCCAGCAGCCCCACAGGGGGGAGGACCGGGGAGCTGTTTTTT
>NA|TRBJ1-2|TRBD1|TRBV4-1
CASSQGKGGFGYTF
TGCGCCAGCAGCCAAGGAAAAGGGGGCTTTGGCTACACCTTC
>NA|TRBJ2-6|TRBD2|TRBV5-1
CASSLQPLAGLPSGANVLTF
TGCGCCAGCAGCTTACAACCTCTAGCGGGCCTACCATCTGGGGCCAACGTCCTGACTTTC
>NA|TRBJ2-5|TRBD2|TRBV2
CASSEDGSGGARGETQYF
TGTGCCAGCAGTGAAGATGGTAGCGGGGGGGCCAGGGGAGAGACCCAGTACTTC
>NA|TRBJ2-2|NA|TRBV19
CASSPGGQNTGELFF
TGTGCCAGTAGCCCCGGGGGGCAGAACACCGGGGAGCTGTTTTTT
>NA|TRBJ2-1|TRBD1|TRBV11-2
CASGPGTGFYNEQFF
TGTGCCAGCGGGCCCGGGACAGGGTTCTACAATGAGCAGTTCTTC
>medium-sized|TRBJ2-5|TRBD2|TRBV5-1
CASSLGVAGGRQETQYF
TGCGCCAGCAGCTTGGGGGTAGCGGGGGGAAGGCAAGAGACCCAGTACTTC
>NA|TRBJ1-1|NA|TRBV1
CTSSPDREGTEAFF
TGCACCAGCAGCCCGGACAGGGAGGGGACTGAAGCTTTCTTT
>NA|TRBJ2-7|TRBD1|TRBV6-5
CASSYSSGQGYEQYF
TGTGCCAGCAGTTACTCATCAGGACAGGGCTACGAGCAGTACTTC
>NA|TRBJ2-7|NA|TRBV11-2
CASSRTFRDEQYF
TGTGCCAGCAGCCGGACGTTCAGGGACGAGCAGTACTTC
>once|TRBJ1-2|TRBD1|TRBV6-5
CASSYLGQGMRGGYTF
TGTGCCAGCAGTTACTTGGGACAGGGTATGAGGGGAGGCTACACCTTC
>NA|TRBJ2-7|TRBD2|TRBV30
CAWSVRSGGYEQYF
TGTGCCTGGAGTGTAAGGTCGGGGGGTTACGAGCAGTACTTC
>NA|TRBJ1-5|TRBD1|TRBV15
CATSRRDRVDQPQHF
TGTGCCACCAGCCGACGAGACAGGGTAGATCAGCCCCAGCATTTT
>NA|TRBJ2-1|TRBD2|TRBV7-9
CASSFQLAGVSNEQFF
TGTGCCAGCAGCTTTCAACTAGCGGGGGTTAGCAATGAGCAGTTCTTC